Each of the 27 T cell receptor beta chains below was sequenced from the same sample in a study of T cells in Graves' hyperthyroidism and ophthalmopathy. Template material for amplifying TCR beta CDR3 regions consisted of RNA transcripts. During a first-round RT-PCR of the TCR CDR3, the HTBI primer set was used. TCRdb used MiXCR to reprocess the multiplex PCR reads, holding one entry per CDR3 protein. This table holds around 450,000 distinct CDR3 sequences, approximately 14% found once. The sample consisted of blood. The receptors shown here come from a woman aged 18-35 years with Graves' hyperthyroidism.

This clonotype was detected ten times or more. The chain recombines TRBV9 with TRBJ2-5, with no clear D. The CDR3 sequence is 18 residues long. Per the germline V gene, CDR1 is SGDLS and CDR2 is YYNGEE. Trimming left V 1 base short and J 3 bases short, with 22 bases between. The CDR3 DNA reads TGTGCCAGCAGCGTATACCCCCAGGTCAATCAGCCGAAAGAGACCCAGTACTTC. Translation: CASSVYPQVNQPKETQYF.

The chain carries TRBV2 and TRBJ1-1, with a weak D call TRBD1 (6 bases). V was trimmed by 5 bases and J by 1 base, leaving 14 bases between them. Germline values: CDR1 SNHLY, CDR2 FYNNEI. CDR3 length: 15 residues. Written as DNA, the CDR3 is TGTGCCAGCAGTAGGGGGGGATCCCGGAACACTGAAGCTTTCTTT. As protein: CASSRGGSRNTEAFF. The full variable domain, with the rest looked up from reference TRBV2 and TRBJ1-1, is EPEVTQTPSHQVTQMGQEVILRCVPISNHLYFYWYRQILGQKVEFLVSFYNNEISEKSEIFDDQFSVERPDGSNFTLKIRSTKLEDSAMYFCASSRGGSRNTEAFFGQGTRLTVV.

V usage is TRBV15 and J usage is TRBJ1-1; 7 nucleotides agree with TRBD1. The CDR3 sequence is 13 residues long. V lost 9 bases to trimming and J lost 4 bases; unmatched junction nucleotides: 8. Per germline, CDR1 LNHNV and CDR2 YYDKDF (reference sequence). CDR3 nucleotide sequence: TGTGCCACAAGGGTCAAGGGGGCCACTGAAGCTTTCTTT. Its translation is CATRVKGATEAFF.

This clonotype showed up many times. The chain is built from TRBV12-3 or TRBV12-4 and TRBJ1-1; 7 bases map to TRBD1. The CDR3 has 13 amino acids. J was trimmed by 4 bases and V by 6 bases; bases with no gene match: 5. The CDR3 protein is CASRRGQGTEAFF. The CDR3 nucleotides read TGTGCCAGCAGAAGGGGGCAGGGCACTGAAGCTTTCTTT.

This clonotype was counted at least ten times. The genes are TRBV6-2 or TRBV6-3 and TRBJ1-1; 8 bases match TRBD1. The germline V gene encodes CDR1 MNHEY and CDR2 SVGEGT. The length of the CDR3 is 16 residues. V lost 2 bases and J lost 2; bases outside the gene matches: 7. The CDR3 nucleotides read TGTGCCAGCAGTTACCCCGGACAGGGTAGAAACACTGAAGCTTTCTTT. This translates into CASSYPGQGRNTEAFF.

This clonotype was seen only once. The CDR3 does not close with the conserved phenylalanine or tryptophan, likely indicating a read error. The CDR3 sequence is CASSLTGNEQFL. CDR3 DNA: TGTGCCAGCAGCTTGACCGGGAATGAGCAGTTCCTC. This sequence joins TRBV5-6 and TRBJ2-1, with D uncertain. CDR1 and CDR2 (germline): SGHDT, YYEEEE. The CDR3 runs to 12 residues. V was clipped by 1 base and J by 7 bases, with 6 bases between them.

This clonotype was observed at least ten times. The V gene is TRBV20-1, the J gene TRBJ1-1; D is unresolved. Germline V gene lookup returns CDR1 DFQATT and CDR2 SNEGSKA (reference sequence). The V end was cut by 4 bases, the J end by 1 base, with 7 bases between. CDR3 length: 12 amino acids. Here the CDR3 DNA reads TGCAGTGCTACGCGACAGAACACTGAAGCTTTCTTT. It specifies CSATRQNTEAFF.

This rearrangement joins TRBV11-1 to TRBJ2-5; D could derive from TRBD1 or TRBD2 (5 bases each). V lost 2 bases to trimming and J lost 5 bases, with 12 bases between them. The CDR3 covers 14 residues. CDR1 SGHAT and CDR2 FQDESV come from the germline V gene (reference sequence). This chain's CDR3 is CASSLSRAGETQYF. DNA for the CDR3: TGTGCCAGCAGCTTATCCAGGGCGGGTGAGACCCAGTACTTC.

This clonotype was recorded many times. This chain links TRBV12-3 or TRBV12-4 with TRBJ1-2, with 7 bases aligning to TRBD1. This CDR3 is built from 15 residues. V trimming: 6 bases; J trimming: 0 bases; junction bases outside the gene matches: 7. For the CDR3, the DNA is TGTGCCAGCAGCCTGACAGGGCCGGCTAACTATGGCTACACCTTC. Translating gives CASSLTGPANYGYTF.

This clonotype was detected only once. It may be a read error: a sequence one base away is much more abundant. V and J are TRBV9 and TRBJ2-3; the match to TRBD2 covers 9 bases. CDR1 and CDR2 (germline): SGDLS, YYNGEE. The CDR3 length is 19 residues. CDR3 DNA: TGTGCCGGCAGCGCCCACCCCATCGAGACTAGCGGAAGCACAGATACGCAGTATTTT. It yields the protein CAGSAHPIETSGSTDTQYF. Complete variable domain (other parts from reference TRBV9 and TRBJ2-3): DSGVTQTPKHLITATGQRVTLRCSPRSGDLSVYWYQQSLDQGLQFLIQYYNGEERAKGNILERFSAQQFPDLHSELNLSSLELGDSALYFCAGSAHPIETSGSTDTQYFGPGTRLTVL.

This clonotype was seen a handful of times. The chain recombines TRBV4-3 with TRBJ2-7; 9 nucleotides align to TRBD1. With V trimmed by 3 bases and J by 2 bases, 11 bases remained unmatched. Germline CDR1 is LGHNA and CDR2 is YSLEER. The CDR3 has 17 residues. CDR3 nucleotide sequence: TGCGCCAGCAGCCAGGGACCGGGACAGGGAGTTCCCTACGAGCAGTACTTC. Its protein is CASSQGPGQGVPYEQYF.

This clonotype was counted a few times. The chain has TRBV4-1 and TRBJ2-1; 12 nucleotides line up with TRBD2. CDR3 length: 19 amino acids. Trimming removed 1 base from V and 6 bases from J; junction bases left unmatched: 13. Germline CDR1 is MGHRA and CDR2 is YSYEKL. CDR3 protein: CASSQGVLPGLAGSNEQFF. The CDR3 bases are TGCGCCAGCAGCCAAGGGGTATTACCGGGACTAGCGGGTTCCAATGAGCAGTTCTTC.

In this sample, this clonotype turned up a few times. CDR3 in DNA: TGTGCCAGCAGGGGGTCCAGGGGTTATTCGAACTATGGCTACACCTTC. It translates to CASRGSRGYSNYGYTF. V usage is TRBV6-2 or TRBV6-3 and J usage is TRBJ1-2; a weak D match, TRBD1 (6 bases). Germline assignment: CDR1 MNHEY and CDR2 SVGEGT. The V and J ends lost 6 bases and 2 bases respectively, with 19 bases between them. This CDR3 comprises 16 residues.

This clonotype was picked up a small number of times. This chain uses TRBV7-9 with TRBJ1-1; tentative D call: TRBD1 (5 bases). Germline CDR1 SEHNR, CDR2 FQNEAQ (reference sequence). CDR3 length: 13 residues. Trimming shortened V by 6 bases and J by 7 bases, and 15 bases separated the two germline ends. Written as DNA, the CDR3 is TGTGCCAGCAGTCAACCTGGGGGGGTTGAAGCTTTCTTT. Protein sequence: CASSQPGGVEAFF.

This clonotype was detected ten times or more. This chain's CDR3 is CASSRIPPGTEYTGELFF. In nucleotides, the CDR3 is TGTGCCAGCAGCCGGATACCCCCCGGGACAGAATACACCGGGGAGCTGTTTTTT. The chain joins TRBV28 to TRBJ2-2; 7 bases line up with TRBD1. Trimming removed 6 bases from V and 3 bases from J; junction bases left unmatched: 16. This CDR3 is built from 18 residues. CDR1 and CDR2 from the germline V gene are MDHEN and SYDVKM.

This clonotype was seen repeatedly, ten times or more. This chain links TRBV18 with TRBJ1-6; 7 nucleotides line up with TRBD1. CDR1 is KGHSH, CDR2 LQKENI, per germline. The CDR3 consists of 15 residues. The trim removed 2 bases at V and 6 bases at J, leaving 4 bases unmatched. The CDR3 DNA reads TGTGCCAGCTCACCAAAGGGGGCTCCTAATTCACCCCTCCACTTT. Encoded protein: CASSPKGAPNSPLHF.

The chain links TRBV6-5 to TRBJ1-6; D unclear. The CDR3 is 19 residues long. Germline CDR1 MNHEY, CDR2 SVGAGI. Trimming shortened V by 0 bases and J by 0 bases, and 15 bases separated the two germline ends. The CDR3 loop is CASSYSISPASSYNSPLHF. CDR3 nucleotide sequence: TGTGCCAGCAGTTACTCGATTTCTCCAGCCAGCTCCTATAATTCACCCCTCCACTTT.

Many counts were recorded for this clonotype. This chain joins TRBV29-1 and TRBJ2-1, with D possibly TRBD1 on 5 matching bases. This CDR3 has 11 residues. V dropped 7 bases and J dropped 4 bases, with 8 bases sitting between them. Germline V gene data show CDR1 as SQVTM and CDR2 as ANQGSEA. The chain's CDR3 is CSDDRYNEQFF. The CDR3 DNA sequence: TGCAGCGATGACAGATACAATGAGCAGTTCTTC.

CDR3 residues: CASSQVGIRGYTEAFF. The CDR3 DNA reads TGTGCCAGCAGCCAAGTTGGTATTCGGGGCTACACTGAAGCTTTCTTT. The chain joins TRBV14 to TRBJ1-1; possible D gene TRBD1, 5 bases. CDR3 length: 16 residues. V lost 1 base and J lost 3, with 15 bases in between. Germline V gene lookup returns CDR1 SGHDN and CDR2 FVKESK.

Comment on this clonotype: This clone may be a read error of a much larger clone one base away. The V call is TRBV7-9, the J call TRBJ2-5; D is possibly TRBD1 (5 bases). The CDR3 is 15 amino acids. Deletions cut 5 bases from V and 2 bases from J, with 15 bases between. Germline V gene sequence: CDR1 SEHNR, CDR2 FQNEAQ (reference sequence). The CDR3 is CASSPGAFNQETQYF. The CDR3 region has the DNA TGTGCCAGCAGCCCTGGGGCTTTTAATCAAGAGACCCAGTACTTC.

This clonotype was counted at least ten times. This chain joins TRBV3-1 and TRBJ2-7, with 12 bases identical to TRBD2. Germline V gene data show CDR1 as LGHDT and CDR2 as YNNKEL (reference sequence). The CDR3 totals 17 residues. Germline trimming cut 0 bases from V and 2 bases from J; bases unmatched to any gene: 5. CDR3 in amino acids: CASSQDLLAGGTYEQYF. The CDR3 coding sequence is TGTGCCAGCAGCCAAGACCTCCTAGCGGGGGGGACCTACGAGCAGTACTTC.

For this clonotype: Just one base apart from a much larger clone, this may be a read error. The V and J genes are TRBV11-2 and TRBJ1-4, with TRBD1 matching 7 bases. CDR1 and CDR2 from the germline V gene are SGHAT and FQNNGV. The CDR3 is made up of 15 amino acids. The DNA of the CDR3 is TGTGCCGGCAGCTTAGTGCAGGGGGAGTGGGAAAAACTGTTTTTT. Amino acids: CAGSLVQGEWEKLFF.

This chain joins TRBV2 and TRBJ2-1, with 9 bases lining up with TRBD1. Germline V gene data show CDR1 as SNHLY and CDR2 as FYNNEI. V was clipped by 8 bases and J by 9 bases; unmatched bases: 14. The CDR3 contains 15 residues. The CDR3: CASALDGDRVGEQFF. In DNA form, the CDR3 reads TGTGCCAGCGCTCTTGATGGGGACAGGGTTGGTGAGCAGTTCTTC.

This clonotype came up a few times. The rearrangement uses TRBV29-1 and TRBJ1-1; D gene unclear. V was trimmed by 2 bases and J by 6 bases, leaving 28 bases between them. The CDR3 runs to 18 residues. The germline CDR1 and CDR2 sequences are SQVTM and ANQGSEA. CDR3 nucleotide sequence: TGCAGCGTTGAACCCACTTTCCCGGCCACCCAGATGATCGCTGAAGCTTTCTTT. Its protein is CSVEPTFPATQMIAEAFF.

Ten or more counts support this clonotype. CDR3 residues: CASSGLYGYTF. In DNA, the CDR3 is TGTGCCAGCAGCGGACTCTATGGCTACACCTTC. J is TRBJ1-2 and V is TRBV13, with unresolved D. Trimming took 5 bases from V and 4 from J, leaving 5 bases between them. The germline V gene has CDR1 PRHDT and CDR2 FYEKMQ (reference sequence). The CDR3 loop spans 11 amino acids.

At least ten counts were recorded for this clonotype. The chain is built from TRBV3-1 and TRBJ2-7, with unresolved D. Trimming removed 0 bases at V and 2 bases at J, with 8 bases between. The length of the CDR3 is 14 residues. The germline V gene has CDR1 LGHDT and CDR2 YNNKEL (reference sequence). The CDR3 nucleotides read TGTGCCAGCAGCCAAGATGACGGACCCTACGAGCAGTACTTC. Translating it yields CASSQDDGPYEQYF.

The CDR3 coding sequence is TGTGCGGTGGGACAGAAAGAGTCATGGGGAAACACCATATATTTT. This gives the protein CAVGQKESWGNTIYF. The genes are TRBV7-8 and TRBJ1-3; 7 bases match TRBD1. Germline V gene data show CDR1 as SGHVS and CDR2 as FQNEAQ. The CDR3 consists of 15 residues.